Below, one T cell receptor beta chain is given with its context. The assay was immunoSEQ multiplex PCR, and TCRdb's table has in-frame clones only and misses some. The sample holds a few hundred thousand clones, more than 80% seen once. The V end lost 8 bases, the J end lost 0 bases, and 10 bases lay between the germline ends. The CDR3 has 13 residues. Germline loops: CDR1 MGHDK, CDR2 SYGVNS. The data were obtained in a study of blood T cell repertoires in COVID-19. Study background: Italy, Spain and the United States were the sources of the convalescent and acute COVID-19 samples.

This TCR derives from a woman in her late teens or twenties in a cohort exposed to, infected with or recovered from COVID-19 (not recorded which). J is TRBJ1-1 and V is TRBV25-1; a possible D gene is TRBD1 (6 bases). Sequenced sample: PBMCs or T cells enriched from blood (not recorded which). CDR3 sequence: CASGGQLNTEAFF. CDR3 nucleotide sequence: TGTGCCAGCGGAGGACAGCTGAACACTGAAGCTTTCTTT.